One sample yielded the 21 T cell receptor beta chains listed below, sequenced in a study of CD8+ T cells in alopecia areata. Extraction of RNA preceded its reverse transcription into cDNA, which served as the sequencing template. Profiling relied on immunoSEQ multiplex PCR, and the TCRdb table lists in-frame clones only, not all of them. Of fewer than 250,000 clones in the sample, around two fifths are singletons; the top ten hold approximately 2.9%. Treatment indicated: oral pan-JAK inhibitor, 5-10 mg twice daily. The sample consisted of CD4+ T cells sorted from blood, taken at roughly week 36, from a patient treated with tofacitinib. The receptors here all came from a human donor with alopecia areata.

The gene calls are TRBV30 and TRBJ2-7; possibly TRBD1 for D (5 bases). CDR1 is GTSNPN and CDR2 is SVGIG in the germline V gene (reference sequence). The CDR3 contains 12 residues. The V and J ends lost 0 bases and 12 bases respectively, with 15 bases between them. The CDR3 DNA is TGTGCCTGGAGTGTACGTGAGGACACGAGGTACTTC. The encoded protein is CAWSVREDTRYF.

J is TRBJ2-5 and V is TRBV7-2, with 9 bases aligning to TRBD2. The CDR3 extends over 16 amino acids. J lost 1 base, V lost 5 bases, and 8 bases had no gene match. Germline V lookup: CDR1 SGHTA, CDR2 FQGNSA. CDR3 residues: CASSTRTSASQETQYF. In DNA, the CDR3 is TGTGCCAGCAGCACTCGGACTAGCGCCTCCCAAGAGACCCAGTACTTC.

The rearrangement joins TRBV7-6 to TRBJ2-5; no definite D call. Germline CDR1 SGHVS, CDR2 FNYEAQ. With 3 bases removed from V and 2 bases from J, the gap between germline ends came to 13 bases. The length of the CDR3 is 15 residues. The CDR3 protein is CASSFRFRVQETQYF. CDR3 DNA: TGTGCCAGCAGCTTTCGGTTCCGGGTACAAGAGACCCAGTACTTC.

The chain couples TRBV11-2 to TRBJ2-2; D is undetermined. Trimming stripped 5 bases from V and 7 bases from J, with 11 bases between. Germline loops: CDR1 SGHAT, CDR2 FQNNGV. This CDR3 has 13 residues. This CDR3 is CASSKKHVGELFF. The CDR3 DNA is TGTGCCAGCAGCAAAAAGCATGTCGGGGAGCTGTTTTTT.

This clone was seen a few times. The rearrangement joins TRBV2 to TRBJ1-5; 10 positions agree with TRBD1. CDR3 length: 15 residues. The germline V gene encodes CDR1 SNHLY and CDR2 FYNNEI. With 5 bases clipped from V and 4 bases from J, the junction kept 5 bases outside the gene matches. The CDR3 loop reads CASSRDRGTNQPQHF. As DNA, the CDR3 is TGTGCCAGCAGTCGGGACAGGGGAACTAATCAGCCCCAGCATTTT.

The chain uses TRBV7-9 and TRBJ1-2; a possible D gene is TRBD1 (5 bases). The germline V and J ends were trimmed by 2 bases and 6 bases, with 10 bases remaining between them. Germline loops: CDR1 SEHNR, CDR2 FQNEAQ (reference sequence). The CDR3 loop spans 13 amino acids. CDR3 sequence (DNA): TGTGCCAGCAGCTTACAGGGCTTGGATGGCTACACCTTC. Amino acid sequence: CASSLQGLDGYTF.

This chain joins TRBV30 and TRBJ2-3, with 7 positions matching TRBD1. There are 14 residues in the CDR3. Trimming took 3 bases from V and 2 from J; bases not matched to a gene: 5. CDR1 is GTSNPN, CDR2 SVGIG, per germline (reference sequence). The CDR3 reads CAWRRDRPTDTQYF. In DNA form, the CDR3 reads TGTGCCTGGAGGAGGGACAGACCCACAGATACGCAGTATTTT.

This CDR3 is CASSVTGTSTYEQYF. In nucleotides, the CDR3 is TGTGCCAGCAGCGTCACCGGGACATCGACCTACGAGCAGTACTTC. This chain joins TRBV9 and TRBJ2-7; the D gene is possibly TRBD1 (6 bases). Trimming shortened V by 2 bases and J by 2 bases, and 14 bases separated the two germline ends. The CDR3 is 15 amino acids. Germline values: CDR1 SGDLS, CDR2 YYNGEE.

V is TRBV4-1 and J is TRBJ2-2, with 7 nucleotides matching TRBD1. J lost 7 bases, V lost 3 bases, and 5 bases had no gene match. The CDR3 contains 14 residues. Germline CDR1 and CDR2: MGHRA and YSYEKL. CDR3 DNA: TGCGCCAGCAGCCATCGACAGGGTATCGGGGAGCTGTTTTTT. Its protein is CASSHRQGIGELFF.

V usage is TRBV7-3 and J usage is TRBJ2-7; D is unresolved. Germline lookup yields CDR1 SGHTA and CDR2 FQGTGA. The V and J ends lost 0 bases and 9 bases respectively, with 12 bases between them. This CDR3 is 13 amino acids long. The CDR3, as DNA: TGTGCCAGCAGCTTAACCACGGGTTCAGGGCAGTACTTC. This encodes CASSLTTGSGQYF. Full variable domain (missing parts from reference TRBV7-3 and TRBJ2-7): GAGVSQTPSNKVTEKGKYVELRCDPISGHTALYWYRQSLGQGPEFLIYFQGTGAADDSGLPNDRFFAVRPEGSVSTLKIQRTERGDSAVYLCASSLTTGSGQYFGPGTRLTVT.

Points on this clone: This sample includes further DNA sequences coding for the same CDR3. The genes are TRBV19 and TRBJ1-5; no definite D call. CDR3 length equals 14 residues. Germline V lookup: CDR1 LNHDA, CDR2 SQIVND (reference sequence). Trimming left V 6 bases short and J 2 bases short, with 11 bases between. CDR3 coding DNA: TGTGCCAGTAGAAGGGAAGGCGGCAATCAGCCCCAGCATTTT. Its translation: CASRREGGNQPQHF.

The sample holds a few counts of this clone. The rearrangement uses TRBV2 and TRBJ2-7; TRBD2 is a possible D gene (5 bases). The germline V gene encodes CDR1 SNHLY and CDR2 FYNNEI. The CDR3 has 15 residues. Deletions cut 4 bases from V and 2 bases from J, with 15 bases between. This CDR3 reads CASSAFSGGPYEQYF. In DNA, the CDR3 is TGTGCCAGCAGTGCGTTCAGCGGAGGCCCCTACGAGCAGTACTTC.

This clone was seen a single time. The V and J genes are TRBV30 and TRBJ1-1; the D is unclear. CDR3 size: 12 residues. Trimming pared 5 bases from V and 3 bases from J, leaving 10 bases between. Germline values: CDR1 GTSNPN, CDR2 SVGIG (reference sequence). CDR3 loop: CAWDGSYTEAFF. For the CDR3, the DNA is TGTGCCTGGGACGGGAGTTACACTGAAGCTTTCTTT. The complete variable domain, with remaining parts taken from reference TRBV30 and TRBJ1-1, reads SQTIHQWPATLVQPVGSPLSLECTVEGTSNPNLYWYRQAAGRGLQLLFYSVGIGQISSEVPQNLSASRPQDRQFILSSKKLLLSDSGFYLCAWDGSYTEAFFGQGTRLTVV.

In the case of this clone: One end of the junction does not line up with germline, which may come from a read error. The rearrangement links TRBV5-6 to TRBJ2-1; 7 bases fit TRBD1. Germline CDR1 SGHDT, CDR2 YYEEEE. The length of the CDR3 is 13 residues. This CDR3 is CASSLVGQARAFF. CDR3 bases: TGTGCCAGCAGTTTGGTAGGACAGGCCCGTGCTTTCTTC.

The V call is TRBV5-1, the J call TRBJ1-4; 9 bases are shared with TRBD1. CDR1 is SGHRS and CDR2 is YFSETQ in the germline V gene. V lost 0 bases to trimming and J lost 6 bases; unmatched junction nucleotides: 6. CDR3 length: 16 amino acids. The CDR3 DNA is TGCGCCAGCAGCTTGGGCCCGGGACAGGGCGATGAAAAACTGTTTTTT. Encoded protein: CASSLGPGQGDEKLFF.

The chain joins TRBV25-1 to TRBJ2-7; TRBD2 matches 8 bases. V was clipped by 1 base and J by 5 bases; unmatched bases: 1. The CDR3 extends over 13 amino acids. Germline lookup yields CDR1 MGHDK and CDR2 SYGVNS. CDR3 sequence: CASSEWRGDEQYF. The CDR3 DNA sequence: TGTGCCAGCAGTGAATGGCGGGGGGACGAGCAGTACTTC.

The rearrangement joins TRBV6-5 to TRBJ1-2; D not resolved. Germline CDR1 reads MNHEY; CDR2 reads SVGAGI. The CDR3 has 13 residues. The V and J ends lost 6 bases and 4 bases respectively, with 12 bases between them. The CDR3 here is CASRWTEAYGYTF. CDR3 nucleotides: TGTGCCAGCAGATGGACGGAAGCCTATGGCTACACCTTC.

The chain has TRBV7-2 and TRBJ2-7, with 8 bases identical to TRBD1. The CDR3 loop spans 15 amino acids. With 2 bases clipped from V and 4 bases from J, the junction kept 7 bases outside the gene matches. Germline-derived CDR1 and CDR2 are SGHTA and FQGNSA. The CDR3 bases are TGTGCCAGCAGCTTATTTGGTACAGGGGGGTACGAGCAGTACTTC. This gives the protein CASSLFGTGGYEQYF.

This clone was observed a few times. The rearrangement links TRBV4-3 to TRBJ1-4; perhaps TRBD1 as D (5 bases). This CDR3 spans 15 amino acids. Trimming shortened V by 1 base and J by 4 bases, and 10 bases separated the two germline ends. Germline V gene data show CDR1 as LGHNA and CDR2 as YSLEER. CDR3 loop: CASSQGRGGNEKLFF. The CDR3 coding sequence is TGCGCCAGCAGCCAAGGGAGGGGTGGTAATGAAAAACTGTTTTTT.

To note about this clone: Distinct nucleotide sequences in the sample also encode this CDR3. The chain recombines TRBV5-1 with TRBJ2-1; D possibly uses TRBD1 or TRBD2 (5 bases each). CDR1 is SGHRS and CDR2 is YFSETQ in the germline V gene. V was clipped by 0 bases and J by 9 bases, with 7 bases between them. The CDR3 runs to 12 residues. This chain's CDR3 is CASSLAGGEQFF. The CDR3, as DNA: TGCGCCAGCAGCTTGGCTGGGGGTGAGCAGTTCTTC. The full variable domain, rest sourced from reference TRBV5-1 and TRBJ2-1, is KAGVTQTPRYLIKTRGQQVTLSCSPISGHRSVSWYQQTPGQGLQFLFEYFSETQRNKGNFPGRFSGRQFSNSRSEMNVSTLELGDSALYLCASSLAGGEQFFGPGTRLTVL.

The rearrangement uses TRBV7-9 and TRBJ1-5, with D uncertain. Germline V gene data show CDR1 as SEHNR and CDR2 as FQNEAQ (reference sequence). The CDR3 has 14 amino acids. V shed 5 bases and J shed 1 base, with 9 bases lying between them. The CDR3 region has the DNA TGTGCCAGCAGCGACCTTAACAGCAATCAGCCCCAGCATTTT. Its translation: CASSDLNSNQPQHF.